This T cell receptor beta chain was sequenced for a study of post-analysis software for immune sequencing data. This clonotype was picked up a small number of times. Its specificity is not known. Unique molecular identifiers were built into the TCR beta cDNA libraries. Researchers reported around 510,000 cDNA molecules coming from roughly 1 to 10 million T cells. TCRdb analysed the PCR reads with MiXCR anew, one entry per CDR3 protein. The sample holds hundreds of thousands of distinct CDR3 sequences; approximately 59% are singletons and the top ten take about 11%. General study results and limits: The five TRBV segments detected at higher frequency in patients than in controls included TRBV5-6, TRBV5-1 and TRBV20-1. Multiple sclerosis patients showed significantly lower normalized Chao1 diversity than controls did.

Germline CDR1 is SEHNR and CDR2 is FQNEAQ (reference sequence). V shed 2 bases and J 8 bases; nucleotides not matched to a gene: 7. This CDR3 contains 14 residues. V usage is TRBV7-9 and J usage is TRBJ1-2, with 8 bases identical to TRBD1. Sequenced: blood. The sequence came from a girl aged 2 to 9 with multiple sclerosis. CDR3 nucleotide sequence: TGTGCCAGCAGCTTAAGCCAGGGGGCTAGAGGCTACACCTTC. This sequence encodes CASSLSQGARGYTF. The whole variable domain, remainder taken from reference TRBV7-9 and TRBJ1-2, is DTGVSQNPRHKITKRGQNVTFRCDPISEHNRLYWYRQTLGQGPEFLTYFQNEAQLEKSRLLSDRFSAERPKGSFSTLEIQRTEQGDSAMYLCASSLSQGARGYTFGSGTRLTVV.